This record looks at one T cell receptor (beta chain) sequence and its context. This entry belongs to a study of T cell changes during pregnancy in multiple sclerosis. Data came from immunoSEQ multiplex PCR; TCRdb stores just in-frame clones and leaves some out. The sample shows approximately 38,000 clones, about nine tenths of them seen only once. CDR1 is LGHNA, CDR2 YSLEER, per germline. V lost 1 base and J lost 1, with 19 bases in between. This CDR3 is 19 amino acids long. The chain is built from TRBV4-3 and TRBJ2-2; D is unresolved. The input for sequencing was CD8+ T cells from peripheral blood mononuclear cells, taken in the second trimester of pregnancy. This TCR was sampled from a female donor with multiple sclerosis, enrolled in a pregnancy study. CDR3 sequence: CASSQGFSPLILNTGELFF. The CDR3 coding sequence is TGCGCCAGCAGCCAAGGATTTAGCCCTTTGATTTTGAACACCGGGGAGCTGTTTTTT.